This T cell receptor beta chain was found in a study of Graves' ophthalmopathy and Graves' hyperthyroidism. Overall study context: Ahead of any treatment, peripheral blood was obtained at the initial diagnosis.

Points from the study as a whole: The model predicted progression of ophthalmopathy with a sensitivity of roughly 65%, and its specificity was 72% to 85%. Blood shared most expanded thyroid clonotypes above 0.001 frequency.

The V and J ends lost 6 bases and 4 bases, in that order; junction bases with no gene match: 3. From germline, CDR1 is ENHRY and CDR2 SYGVKD. The length of the CDR3 is 14 residues. Of note for this clonotype: Its antigen is not identified.

The authors amplified TCR beta CDR3 regions from RNA transcripts. Investigators did first-round RT-PCR with HTBI primers, then second-round multiplex PCR. TCRdb redid the calling of the multiplex PCR reads with MiXCR, one entry per CDR3 protein. The table lists 600,000 to 700,000 distinct CDR3 sequences, 35% to 45% of them singletons, with over 2.5% in the top ten. V gene TRBV10-3 combines with J gene TRBJ1-4; 9 bases agree with TRBD1. The sequencing input was peripheral blood. This TCR came from an adult man with Graves' ophthalmopathy. The CDR3 region has the DNA TGTGCCATCAGGGAGGGACAGGGTAATGAAAAACTGTTTTTT. The encoded protein is CAIREGQGNEKLFF.